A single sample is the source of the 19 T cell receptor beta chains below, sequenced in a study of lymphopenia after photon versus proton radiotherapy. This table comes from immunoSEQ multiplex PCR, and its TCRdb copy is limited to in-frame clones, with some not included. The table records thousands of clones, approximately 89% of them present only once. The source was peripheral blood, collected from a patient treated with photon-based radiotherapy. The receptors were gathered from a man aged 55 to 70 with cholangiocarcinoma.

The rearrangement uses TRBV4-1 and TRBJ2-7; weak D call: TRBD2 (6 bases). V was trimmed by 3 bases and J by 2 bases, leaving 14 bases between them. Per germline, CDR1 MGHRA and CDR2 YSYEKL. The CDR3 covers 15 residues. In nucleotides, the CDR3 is TGCGCCAGCAGCCAGCCGGGACTTTCTACCTACGAGCAGTACTTC. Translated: CASSQPGLSTYEQYF.

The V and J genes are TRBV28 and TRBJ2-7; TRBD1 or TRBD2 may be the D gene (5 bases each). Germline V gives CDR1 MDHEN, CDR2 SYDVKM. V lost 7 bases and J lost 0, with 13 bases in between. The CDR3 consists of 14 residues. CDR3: CASKNRGSSYEQYF. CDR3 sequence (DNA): TGTGCCAGCAAAAACCGGGGCAGCTCCTACGAGCAGTACTTC. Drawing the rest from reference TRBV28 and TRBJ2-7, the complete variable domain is DVKVTQSSRYLVKRTGEKVFLECVQDMDHENMFWYRQDPGLGLRLIYFSYDVKMKEKGDIPEGYSVSREKKERFSLILESASTNQTSMYLCASKNRGSSYEQYFGPGTRLTVT.

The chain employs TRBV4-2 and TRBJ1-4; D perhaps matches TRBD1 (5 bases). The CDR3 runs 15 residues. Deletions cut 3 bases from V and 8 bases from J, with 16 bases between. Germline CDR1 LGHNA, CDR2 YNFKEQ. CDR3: CASSQGPSRDEKLFF. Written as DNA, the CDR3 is TGTGCCAGCAGCCAGGGCCCGTCCCGGGACGAAAAACTGTTTTTT.

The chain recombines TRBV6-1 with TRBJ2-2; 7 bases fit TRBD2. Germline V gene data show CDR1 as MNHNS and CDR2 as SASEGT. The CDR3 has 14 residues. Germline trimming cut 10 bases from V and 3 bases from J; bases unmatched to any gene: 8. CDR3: CATTGTTYTGELFF. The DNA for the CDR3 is TGTGCCACCACCGGGACTACCTACACCGGGGAGCTGTTTTTT.

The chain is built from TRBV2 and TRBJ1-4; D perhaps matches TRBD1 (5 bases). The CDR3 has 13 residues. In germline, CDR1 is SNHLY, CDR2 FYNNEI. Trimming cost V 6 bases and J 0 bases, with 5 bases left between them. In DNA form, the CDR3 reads TGTGCCAGCAGGACAGCAACTAATGAAAAACTGTTTTTT. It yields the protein CASRTATNEKLFF.

DNA of the CDR3: TGTGCCAGCAGCTCTCGGGTTTCCGCCGCCAATGAGCAGTTCTTC. It encodes CASSSRVSAANEQFF. The chain couples TRBV7-3 to TRBJ2-1; no reliable D call. V was trimmed by 4 bases and J by 6 bases, leaving 16 bases between them. CDR3 length equals 15 residues. The germline gives CDR1 SGHTA, CDR2 FQGTGA.

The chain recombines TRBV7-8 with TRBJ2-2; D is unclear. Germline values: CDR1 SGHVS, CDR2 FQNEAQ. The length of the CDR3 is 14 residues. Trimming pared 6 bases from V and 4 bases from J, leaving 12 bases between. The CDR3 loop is CASSFPSSTGELFF. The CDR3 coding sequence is TGTGCCAGCAGTTTCCCTTCAAGCACCGGGGAGCTGTTTTTT.

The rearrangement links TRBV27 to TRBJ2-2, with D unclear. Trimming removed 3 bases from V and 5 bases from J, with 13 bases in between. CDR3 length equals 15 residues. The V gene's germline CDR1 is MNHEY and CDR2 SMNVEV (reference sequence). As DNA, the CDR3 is TGTGCCAGCAGTTTCAATGACTTCGGGACCGGGGAGCTGTTTTTT. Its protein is CASSFNDFGTGELFF.

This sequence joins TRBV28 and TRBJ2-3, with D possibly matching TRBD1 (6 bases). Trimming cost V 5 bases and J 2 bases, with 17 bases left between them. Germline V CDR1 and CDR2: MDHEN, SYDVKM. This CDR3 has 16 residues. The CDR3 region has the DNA TGTGCCAGCAGTGCCCCAGGGGCTCCCGACACAGATACGCAGTATTTT. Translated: CASSAPGAPDTDTQYF.

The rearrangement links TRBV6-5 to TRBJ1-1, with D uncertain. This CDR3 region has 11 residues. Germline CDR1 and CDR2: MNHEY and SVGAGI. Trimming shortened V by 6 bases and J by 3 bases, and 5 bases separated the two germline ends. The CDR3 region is CASSRDTEAFF. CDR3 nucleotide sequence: TGTGCCAGCAGCCGAGACACTGAAGCTTTCTTT.

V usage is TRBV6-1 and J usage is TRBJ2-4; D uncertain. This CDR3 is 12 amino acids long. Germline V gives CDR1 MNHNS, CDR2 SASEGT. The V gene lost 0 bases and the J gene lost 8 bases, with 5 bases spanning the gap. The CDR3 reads CASSEAGDIQYF. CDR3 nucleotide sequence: TGTGCCAGCAGTGAAGCTGGGGACATTCAGTACTTC.

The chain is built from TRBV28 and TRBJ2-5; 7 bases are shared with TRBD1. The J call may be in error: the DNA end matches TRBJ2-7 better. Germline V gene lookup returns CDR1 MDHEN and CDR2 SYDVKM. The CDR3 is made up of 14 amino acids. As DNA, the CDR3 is TGTGCCAGCAGTTTAGAAGGGGGCTGGTACGAGCAGTACTTC. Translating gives CASSLEGGWYEQYF.

DNA for the CDR3: TGTGCCAGCAGTTACGGACAGGGTGATCAGCCCCAGCATTTT. This sequence encodes CASSYGQGDQPQHF. The chain employs TRBV6-5 and TRBJ1-5; 8 nucleotides line up with TRBD1. The CDR3 is made up of 14 amino acids. The germline V gene encodes CDR1 MNHEY and CDR2 SVGAGI. V shed 2 bases and J 5 bases; nucleotides not matched to a gene: 2.

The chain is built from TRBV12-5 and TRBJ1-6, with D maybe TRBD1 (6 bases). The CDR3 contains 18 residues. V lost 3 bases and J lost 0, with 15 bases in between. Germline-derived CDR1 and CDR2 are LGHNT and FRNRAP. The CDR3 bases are TGTGCTAGTGGTTTTACCGGGGGCGGGAGCTCCTATAATTCACCCCTCCACTTT. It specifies CASGFTGGGSSYNSPLHF.

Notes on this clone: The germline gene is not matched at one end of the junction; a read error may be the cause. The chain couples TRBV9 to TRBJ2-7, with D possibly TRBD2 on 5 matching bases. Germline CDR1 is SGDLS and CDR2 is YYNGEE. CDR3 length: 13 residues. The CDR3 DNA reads TGTGCCAGCAGCGTAGCTAGCTCCCACGAGCAGTACTTC. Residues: CASSVASSHEQYF. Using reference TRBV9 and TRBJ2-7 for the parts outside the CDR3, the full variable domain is DSGVTQTPKHLITATGQRVTLRCSPRSGDLSVYWYQQSLDQGLQFLIQYYNGEERAKGNILERFSAQQFPDLHSELNLSSLELGDSALYFCASSVASSHEQYFGPGTRLTVT.

In nucleotides, the CDR3 is TGTGCCAGCAGCTTAGAGGTTGGTGAAGCTTTCTTT. It codes for CASSLEVGEAFF. V and J are TRBV11-3 and TRBJ1-1; D is undetermined. The CDR3 spans 12 residues. The germline V and J ends were trimmed by 0 bases and 7 bases, with 6 bases remaining between them. Per the germline V gene, CDR1 is SGHNT and CDR2 is YENEEA.

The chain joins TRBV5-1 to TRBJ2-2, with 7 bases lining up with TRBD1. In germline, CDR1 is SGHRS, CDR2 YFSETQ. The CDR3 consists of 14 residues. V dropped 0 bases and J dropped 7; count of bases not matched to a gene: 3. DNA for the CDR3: TGCGCCAGCAGCTTGGAACAGGGGAACGGGGAGCTGTTTTTT. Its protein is CASSLEQGNGELFF.

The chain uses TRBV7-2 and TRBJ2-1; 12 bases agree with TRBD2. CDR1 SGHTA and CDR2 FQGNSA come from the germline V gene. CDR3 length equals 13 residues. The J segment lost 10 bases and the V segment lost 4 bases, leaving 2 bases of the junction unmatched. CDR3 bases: TGTGCCAGCAGCTGGGGACTAGCGGGCGAGCAGTTCTTC. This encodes CASSWGLAGEQFF.

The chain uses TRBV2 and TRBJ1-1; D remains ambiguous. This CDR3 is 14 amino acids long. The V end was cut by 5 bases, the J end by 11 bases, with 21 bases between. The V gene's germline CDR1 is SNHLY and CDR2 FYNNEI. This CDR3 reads CASSPLLLTSGAFF. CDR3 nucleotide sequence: TGTGCCAGCAGTCCTCTATTACTGACCAGCGGGGCTTTCTTT.